This T cell receptor (beta chain) was sequenced for a study of CD8 T cells in Susac syndrome (dated by TCRdb to about 2019). In terms of the full investigation: The study used repertoire sequencing to test whether antigen drove CD8+ T cell activation and differentiation in Susac syndrome. What the research found in general, with its limitations: The number of individuals in the TCR sequencing and HLA analysis was acknowledged as relatively small.

High-throughput TCR beta sequencing profiled peripheral blood CD8+ and CD4+ T cells from healthy donors, Susac syndrome patients and multiple sclerosis patients. Healthy donors were included as age- and sex-matched controls. Bulk CD8+ and CD4+ T cells were purified by magnetic negative isolation, whereas CD8+ TEMRA cells were enriched by FACS. Blood was drawn into EDTA tubes, processed within 24 hours, and PBMCs were isolated by density gradient centrifugation. PBMCs intended for TCR sequencing were frozen in liquid nitrogen and were later thawed in a 37 degrees C water bath. Purity of sorted or isolated CD4+, CD8+ and CD8+ TEMRA cells was at least 90%. Comments on this clonotype: Its specific antigen is unknown. Nothing much larger sits one base from this clone, and base qualities are not available.

RNA was extracted with the RNeasy kit and about 0.5 to 1 ug was reverse transcribed using random hexamers. TCR beta CDR3 regions were amplified with the immunoSEQ multiplex PCR assay covering 54 Vbeta and 13 Jbeta segments. PCR amplification bias was corrected by using a synthetic template baseline for primer optimization and computational correction. The published analysis was carried out like this. Only productive sequences were kept, with reads annotated to V, D and J genes according to IMGT and analyzed in immunoSEQ Analyzer. Clonality was calculated as one minus the Shannon entropy normalized by log2 of the number of productive unique sequences. Public and private clones were assessed among the 100 most prevalent clones of each patient and control. Clones were defined as Susac-specific if absent from the healthy and MS cohorts, from some 1,000 published viral clones and from other ImmuneACCESS disease sequences. Using fastp trimming at Q25 and MiXCR clonotype assembly, TCRdb reanalyzed the public sequencing data and kept in-frame beta chains. Each entry is one CDR3 protein sequence, shown with its most common DNA and genes. The V and J calls follow TCRdb's processing rather than the paper's. This sample holds about 150,000 distinct CDR3 sequences; just over 90% were observed only once. The leading ten clones occupy approximately 0.073% of the sample.

V is clipped by 6 bases and J by 6 bases, and the sequence between their germline boundaries is 9 bases long. Inclusive of the bounding cysteine and phenylalanine, the CDR3 is 12 residues long. The sequence is cut down to CDR3 DNA, 36 bases in frame from base 1. The germline V gene gives CDR1 as SGHDT and CDR2 as YYEEEE. The sequence was collected from a human donor in good health. The sequenced material came from CD4+ T cells from PBMCs. The chain links TRBV5-6 with TRBJ2-2, with the D gene uncertain. The CDR3 in this case is CASNRWAGELFF. The DNA reads as follows: TGTGCCAGCAACCGATGGGCCGGGGAGCTGTTTTTT.